The following is a TCR beta chain sequence with its context. Its antigen is currently not known. No per-base quality is available; no much larger clone lies one base away. TCRbeta CDR3 regions were amplified from genomic DNA by means of the immunoSEQ Assay, a bias-controlled multiplex PCR. On the authors' methods: The number of nucleated cells in each sample was estimated from the amplification of reference gene primers within the assay. To quantify the absolute abundance of each unique TCRbeta CDR3 rearrangement, sequence reads were collapsed and filtered. For each sample, productive Simpson clonality was calculated by taking the square root of Simpson's diversity index across productive rearrangements. This is the immuneACCESS table as TCRdb keeps it, with only in-frame sequences that have V and J called. A part of the clones is gone; compared with another copy, unresolved V genes explain less than half, and the rest is unexplained. V and J calls and clone size are those listed in that table; D and trimming were worked out from the DNA. The sample yields roughly 260,000 clones; around 92% were counted once. The ten top clones hold approximately 2.6% of the sample.

This entry is derived from a study of blood T cell repertoires in COVID-19 (dated by TCRdb to 2020 to 2022). Background on the whole study: Samples from collaborators originated in the United States, Italy and Spain and spanned both the acute and convalescent phases of COVID-19. The prospective study material was composed of cDNA or gDNA derived from T cells, B-cell-depleted T cells, or PBMCs. Deeply sampled blood TCRbeta repertoires from subjects exposed to, actively infected with, or recovered from COVID-19 were included in the dataset. The repertoires were released in a freely available public database meant as a resource for research on the immune response to SARS-CoV-2. Samples came from the ongoing ImmuneRACE study (first 160 participants) plus 1,254 subjects from 6 global collaborators. The sample metadata nearly always contained a de-identified subject ID, COVID-19 status, age in years and sex. Where available, HLA class I and class II types were taken from metadata supplied by the sample provider and were not determined by assay-based typing. Summary of the overall study and its limitations: Clinical and demographic metadata were provided uncurated, with the amount varying by source and participant.

The CDR3, from cysteine to phenylalanine, totals 15 residues. Solely the CDR3 DNA is kept, with 45 bases framed from the first base. V is clipped by 4 bases and J by 2 bases, and the sequence between their germline boundaries is 13 bases long. For CDR1 and CDR2, the germline V gene lists SGHRS and YFSETQ. One collaborating source in Seattle enrolled patients during active infection and followed them longitudinally through the course of disease. The collaborating institutions used their own protocols to collect whole blood in K2EDTA tubes. Collaborator samples were shipped for TCRbeta analysis as frozen whole blood, isolated PBMCs, or DNA extracted from either sample type.

Input material: peripheral blood. The TCR sequence derives from a young adult with COVID-19, enrolled during active disease. Recombination joined TRBV5-1 with TRBJ1-3; the D gene remains uncertain. The DNA sequence is given as TGCGCCAGCAGCCTCCCCCAAGACACTGGAAACACCATATATTTT. Its product reads: CASSLPQDTGNTIYF.